This is a list of T cell receptor beta chains from one sample in a study of response to subunit inactivated influenza vaccine. TCRdb reprocessed the RT-PCR reads via MiXCR and lists one record per CDR3 protein. The sample includes 650,000 to 800,000 distinct CDR3 sequences, 18% of them seen just once. The sequencing used PBMCs from blood, collected 4 to 6 days after vaccination. These receptors came from a man aged 45 to 65 who received an inactivated influenza vaccine. CDR3s include the opening cysteine and the closing phenylalanine or tryptophan. Each record gives: V gene, D gene, clone size, J gene, CDR3 DNA, CDR3 protein. A D gene is named only where the DNA matches it firmly. Clone size is shown for a subset of rows, as once, few, many or a class of expanded clone.

v_gene: TRBV6-1; d_gene: .; abundance: .; j_gene: TRBJ2-5; CDR3nt: TGTGCCAGCAGCCGACTAGTATCCGAGACCCAGTACTTC; CDR3aa: CASSRLVSETQYF
v_gene: TRBV6-1; d_gene: .; abundance: .; j_gene: TRBJ2-2; CDR3nt: TGTGCCAGCAGTCGGGGACCGCTCGCGAACACCGGGGAGCTGTTTTTT; CDR3aa: CASSRGPLANTGELFF
v_gene: TRBV11-2; d_gene: TRBD2; abundance: .; j_gene: TRBJ2-1; CDR3nt: TGTGCCAGCAGCTTGGGACTAGCGGGGGGGTATGAGCAGTTCTTC; CDR3aa: CASSLGLAGGYEQFF
v_gene: TRBV30; d_gene: .; abundance: .; j_gene: TRBJ2-3; CDR3nt: TGTGCCTGGAGTGTACGGTGGGGATTCTCAGATACGCAGTATTTT; CDR3aa: CAWSVRWGFSDTQYF
v_gene: TRBV10-3; d_gene: TRBD1; abundance: few; j_gene: TRBJ2-7; CDR3nt: TGTGCCATCAAGGGGTCCGGGACAGGGGGCGCCTCCTACGAGCAGTACTTC; CDR3aa: CAIKGSGTGGASYEQYF
v_gene: TRBV12-3/TRBV12-4; d_gene: .; abundance: few; j_gene: TRBJ1-6; CDR3nt: TGTGCCAGCAGCTCAGGGGAGTCAACCTATAATTCACCCCTCCACTTT; CDR3aa: CASSSGESTYNSPLHF
v_gene: TRBV11-2; d_gene: .; abundance: .; j_gene: TRBJ1-2; CDR3nt: TGTGCCAGCAGCCGTACAGGGTTTAAGGACTACACCTTC; CDR3aa: CASSRTGFKDYTF
v_gene: TRBV10-3; d_gene: TRBD2; abundance: few; j_gene: TRBJ2-1; CDR3nt: TGTGCCATCAGTGCTCTTCCACAACTTGGGACTAGCGGGGGAAACAATGAGCAGTTCTTC; CDR3aa: CAISALPQLGTSGGNNEQFF
v_gene: TRBV7-3; d_gene: .; abundance: .; j_gene: TRBJ2-1; CDR3nt: TGTGCCAGCAGCTTAATAGCGACCCCTTACAATGAGCAGTTCTTC; CDR3aa: CASSLIATPYNEQFF
v_gene: TRBV10-3; d_gene: .; abundance: .; j_gene: TRBJ1-5; CDR3nt: TGTGCCAATTCAGGGCAGAGGGGTCAGCCCCAGCATTTT; CDR3aa: CANSGQRGQPQHF
v_gene: TRBV7-2; d_gene: TRBD1; abundance: few; j_gene: TRBJ1-4; CDR3nt: TGTGCCAGCAGCGGCCCGGGACAGGGGGGGAAAGGGCTGTTTTTT; CDR3aa: CASSGPGQGGKGLFF
v_gene: TRBV6-2/TRBV6-3; d_gene: TRBD1; abundance: .; j_gene: TRBJ2-7; CDR3nt: TGTGCCAGCAGTTACGCGACAGGGGGGCTTTTGTACGAGCAGTACTTC; CDR3aa: CASSYATGGLLYEQYF
v_gene: TRBV6-1; d_gene: .; abundance: .; j_gene: TRBJ2-6; CDR3nt: TGTGCCAGCAGTCCGCTTGGGGCAGGGACTGGGGCCAACGTCCTGACTTTC; CDR3aa: CASSPLGAGTGANVLTF
v_gene: TRBV5-1; d_gene: .; abundance: few; j_gene: TRBJ2-2; CDR3nt: TGCGCCAGCAGCTTGGGGGGGTCGGCATCCGGGGAGCTGTTTTTT; CDR3aa: CASSLGGSASGELFF
v_gene: TRBV5-5; d_gene: .; abundance: .; j_gene: TRBJ1-2; CDR3nt: TGTGCCAGCAGCTCCAGGATTTTGCATGGCTACACCTTC; CDR3aa: CASSSRILHGYTF
v_gene: TRBV4-3; d_gene: .; abundance: few; j_gene: TRBJ1-3; CDR3nt: TGCGCCAGCAGCCAACTGGTAGAAGTTGGAAACACCATATATTTT; CDR3aa: CASSQLVEVGNTIYF
v_gene: TRBV20-1; d_gene: .; abundance: few; j_gene: TRBJ2-1; CDR3nt: TGCAGTGCTAGGTCCCCTGCGGGGGCATCCTACAATGAGCAGTTCTTC; CDR3aa: CSARSPAGASYNEQFF
v_gene: TRBV7-2; d_gene: .; abundance: .; j_gene: TRBJ2-3; CDR3nt: TGTGCCAGCAGTCCAGGTGGACTTAGGACAGATACGCAGTATTTT; CDR3aa: CASSPGGLRTDTQYF
v_gene: TRBV3-1; d_gene: .; abundance: .; j_gene: TRBJ2-1; CDR3nt: TGTGCCAGCAGCCAGCGGGGACGGGGCAATGAGCAGTTCTTC; CDR3aa: CASSQRGRGNEQFF
v_gene: TRBV5-5; d_gene: .; abundance: .; j_gene: TRBJ2-2; CDR3nt: TGTGCCAGCAGCTTACGGGATTCGAACACCGGGGAGCTGTTTTTT; CDR3aa: CASSLRDSNTGELFF
v_gene: TRBV12-3/TRBV12-4; d_gene: TRBD1; abundance: .; j_gene: TRBJ1-2; CDR3nt: TGTGCCAGCAGTTTAACCCGACAGGGGGGTGGCTACACCTTC; CDR3aa: CASSLTRQGGGYTF
v_gene: TRBV29-1; d_gene: TRBD1; abundance: .; j_gene: TRBJ2-1; CDR3nt: TGCAGCGTTGCCCGGACAGGACACTACAATGAGCAGTTCTTC; CDR3aa: CSVARTGHYNEQFF
v_gene: TRBV12-3/TRBV12-4; d_gene: .; abundance: many; j_gene: TRBJ2-5; CDR3nt: TGTGCCAGCAGTTTCTATGCGGGGGAGACCCAGTACTTC; CDR3aa: CASSFYAGETQYF
v_gene: TRBV12-3/TRBV12-4; d_gene: TRBD1; abundance: many; j_gene: TRBJ2-7; CDR3nt: TGTGCCAGCAGTCTCTCGGTTGTATGGGACAGGGGGCAGGGAGAGCAGTACTTC; CDR3aa: CASSLSVVWDRGQGEQYF
v_gene: TRBV20-1; d_gene: TRBD2; abundance: few; j_gene: TRBJ2-1; CDR3nt: TGCAGTGCTAGAGTAGCGGGGGGGTTTAGTGAGCAGTTCTTC; CDR3aa: CSARVAGGFSEQFF
v_gene: TRBV20-1; d_gene: .; abundance: few; j_gene: TRBJ2-3; CDR3nt: TGCAGTGCTAGACGTGAGAACACAGATACGCAGTATTTT; CDR3aa: CSARRENTDTQYF
v_gene: TRBV7-2; d_gene: TRBD2; abundance: once; j_gene: TRBJ2-5; CDR3nt: TGTGCCAGCAGAGCGGGAGGATGGGGAGAGACCCAGTACTTC; CDR3aa: CASRAGGWGETQYF
v_gene: TRBV24-1; d_gene: .; abundance: .; j_gene: TRBJ2-6; CDR3nt: TGTGCCACCAGTGACCCCCCCTCTGGGGCCAACGTCCTGACTTTC; CDR3aa: CATSDPPSGANVLTF
v_gene: TRBV5-6; d_gene: .; abundance: .; j_gene: TRBJ1-1; CDR3nt: TGTGCCAGCACTAATGGGGGATACACTGAAGCTTTCTTT; CDR3aa: CASTNGGYTEAFF
v_gene: TRBV2; d_gene: .; abundance: .; j_gene: TRBJ2-3; CDR3nt: TGTGCCAGCAGTGATAGGAGGGGATCAGCTATAGATACGCAGTATTTT; CDR3aa: CASSDRRGSAIDTQYF
v_gene: TRBV10-3; d_gene: TRBD2; abundance: .; j_gene: TRBJ2-2; CDR3nt: TGTGCCATCGGGACTAGAATTACCGGGGAGCTGTTTTTT; CDR3aa: CAIGTRITGELFF
v_gene: TRBV11-2; d_gene: TRBD2; abundance: .; j_gene: TRBJ2-1; CDR3nt: TGTGCCAGCAGAAAGGGAGGGGACAATGAGCAGTTCTTC; CDR3aa: CASRKGGDNEQFF
v_gene: TRBV5-1; d_gene: .; abundance: many; j_gene: TRBJ2-1; CDR3nt: TGCGCCAGCAGCCCATACGCGGACAGCTACAATGAGCAGTTCTTC; CDR3aa: CASSPYADSYNEQFF
v_gene: TRBV6-5; d_gene: .; abundance: few; j_gene: TRBJ2-1; CDR3nt: TGTGCCAGCAGTTACTCGATTGGCAGGGTGGTCTACAATGAGCAGTTCTTC; CDR3aa: CASSYSIGRVVYNEQFF
v_gene: TRBV20-1; d_gene: .; abundance: few; j_gene: TRBJ2-5; CDR3nt: TGCAGTGCTAGTGGGGGGACAAACCAAGAGACCCAGTACTTC; CDR3aa: CSASGGTNQETQYF
v_gene: TRBV5-4; d_gene: TRBD2; abundance: few; j_gene: TRBJ2-1; CDR3nt: TGTGCCAGCAGCTTTACTAGCGGGGCTACCTACAATGAGCAGTTCTTC; CDR3aa: CASSFTSGATYNEQFF
v_gene: TRBV10-3; d_gene: .; abundance: few; j_gene: TRBJ2-7; CDR3nt: TGTGCCATCAGTGATCACGACGGCCCCAGGTCCTACGAGCAGTACTTC; CDR3aa: CAISDHDGPRSYEQYF
v_gene: TRBV20-1; d_gene: .; abundance: .; j_gene: TRBJ2-2; CDR3nt: TGCAGTGCTAGCACTAGTGTGAACACCGGGGAGCTGTTTTTT; CDR3aa: CSASTSVNTGELFF
v_gene: TRBV29-1; d_gene: TRBD1; abundance: few; j_gene: TRBJ2-7; CDR3nt: TGCAGCGTTGAACGAGGTAACAGGGGAGAGCAGTACTTC; CDR3aa: CSVERGNRGEQYF
v_gene: TRBV7-3; d_gene: TRBD1; abundance: .; j_gene: TRBJ2-2; CDR3nt: TGTGCCAGCAGCCATACCAGGGGGCGAGGCGGGGAGCTGTTTTTT; CDR3aa: CASSHTRGRGGELFF
v_gene: TRBV5-1; d_gene: TRBD1; abundance: few; j_gene: TRBJ2-2; CDR3nt: TGCGCCAGCAGCGCAACAGGGGCGAACACCGGGGAGCTGTTTTTT; CDR3aa: CASSATGANTGELFF
v_gene: TRBV15; d_gene: TRBD2; abundance: .; j_gene: TRBJ2-3; CDR3nt: TGTGCCACCAGCAGGGAGGGCCTGCGGGGGACGGAGCAGTATTTT; CDR3aa: CATSREGLRGTEQYF